Presented here are 11 T cell receptor beta chains from one specimen sequenced in a study of blood T cell repertoires in COVID-19. Profiling relied on immunoSEQ multiplex PCR, and the TCRdb table lists in-frame clones only, not all of them. The data show 200,000 or so clones, approximately 80% seen once. The sample comprised PBMCs or T cells enriched from blood (not recorded which). The receptors stem from a man between 60 and 75 years old who had recovered from COVID-19.

The chain joins TRBV9 to TRBJ2-1, with 8 bases lining up with TRBD2. The CDR3 has 15 residues. Per the germline V gene, CDR1 is SGDLS and CDR2 is YYNGEE. With 0 bases clipped from V and 4 bases from J, the junction kept 3 bases outside the gene matches. The CDR3 nucleotides are TGTGCCAGCAGCGTAGCGGGGGGGCAGTACAATGAGCAGTTCTTC. This encodes CASSVAGGQYNEQFF.

In this sample, this clone turned up once. This chain connects TRBV5-5 to TRBJ2-3; 10 nucleotides agree with TRBD1. CDR3 length equals 19 residues. Germline-derived CDR1 and CDR2 are SGHKS and YYEKEE (reference sequence). With V trimmed by 4 bases and J by 3 bases, 17 bases remained unmatched. Here the CDR3 DNA reads TGTGCCAGCAGCACGACAGTCTCCGGGACAGGGGTAGGGACAGATACGCAGTATTTT. It yields the protein CASSTTVSGTGVGTDTQYF.

This clone was seen a single time. The chain carries TRBV6-2 or TRBV6-3 and TRBJ1-2, with a possible D match to TRBD1 (6 bases). Germline CDR1 reads MNHEY; CDR2 reads SVGEGT. This CDR3 is 13 amino acids long. Trimming took 2 bases from V and 6 from J, leaving 10 bases between them. This CDR3 reads CASSYTGQNGYTF. DNA of the CDR3: TGTGCCAGCAGTTACACAGGGCAAAATGGCTACACCTTC.

The rearrangement uses TRBV5-1 and TRBJ1-2; D is perhaps TRBD1 (5 bases). CDR3 length equals 13 residues. V gave up 2 bases and J gave up 1 base, with 6 bases separating them. The germline gives CDR1 SGHRS, CDR2 YFSETQ. The DNA for the CDR3 is TGCGCCAGCAGCTTAGGGGTTAACTATGGCTACACCTTC. Translated: CASSLGVNYGYTF.

On this clone itself: Relative to the germline gene, one junction end is altered; a read error may explain this. The chain is built from TRBV2 and TRBJ2-3; 7 bases map to TRBD1. The V gene's germline CDR1 is SNHLY and CDR2 FYNNEI. This CDR3 spans 16 amino acids. The CDR3 is CASREAQGSGTDTQYF. The CDR3 bases are TGTGCCAGCAGAGAAGCACAGGGGTCGGGCACAGATACGCAGTATTTT.

The chain combines TRBV12-5 with TRBJ2-1; 10 nucleotides agree with TRBD1. Germline loops: CDR1 LGHNT, CDR2 FRNRAP. There are 15 residues in the CDR3. The V gene end was trimmed by 1 base and the J gene end by 8 bases; junction bases not matched to a gene: 5. The CDR3 sequence is CASGLGTGGRDEQFF. Written as DNA, the CDR3 is TGTGCTAGTGGTTTGGGGACAGGGGGTAGAGATGAGCAGTTCTTC.

The chain employs TRBV4-3 and TRBJ1-5; no reliable D call. V lost 3 bases to trimming and J lost 0 bases, with 9 bases between them. The length of the CDR3 is 15 residues. Germline CDR1 and CDR2: LGHNA and YSLEER. Here the CDR3 DNA reads TGCGCCAGCAGCCAGTCCGGTTATAGCAATCAGCCCCAGCATTTT. It specifies CASSQSGYSNQPQHF.

This clone was seen more than once but under ten times. The junction departs from germline at one end; a sequencing error may be responsible. The rearrangement joins TRBV7-9 to TRBJ2-2, with TRBD1 matching over 10 bases. Looked up from germline, CDR1 is SEHNR and CDR2 is FQNEAQ (reference sequence). The CDR3 spans 16 residues. CDR3 DNA sequence: TGTGCCAGCAGCCCACCGGGACAGGGGAACATCGGGGAGCTGTTTTTT. It specifies CASSPPGQGNIGELFF.

The rearrangement links TRBV7-2 to TRBJ2-1, with TRBD1 matching over 10 bases. J gave up 2 bases and V 5 bases, and 6 bases lay outside the gene matches. The CDR3 is 16 amino acids. Germline lookup yields CDR1 SGHTA and CDR2 FQGNSA. In DNA form, the CDR3 reads TGTGCCAGCAGCCCGGGGGGGACAGGGGCCTACAATGAGCAGTTCTTC. Translating gives CASSPGGTGAYNEQFF.

This clone was counted a single time. The gene calls are TRBV5-5 and TRBJ2-1; D ambiguous. The V end was cut by 8 bases, the J end by 0 bases, with 12 bases between. This CDR3 region has 14 residues. Germline values: CDR1 SGHKS, CDR2 YYEKEE (reference sequence). The CDR3 loop is CASKYGPSYNEQFF. The DNA of the CDR3 is TGTGCCAGTAAATATGGCCCCTCCTACAATGAGCAGTTCTTC.

The chain links TRBV5-1 to TRBJ2-7, with 8 positions matching TRBD1. The V gene end was trimmed by 4 bases and the J gene end by 3 bases; junction bases not matched to a gene: 9. Germline V gives CDR1 SGHRS, CDR2 YFSETQ. The CDR3 is made up of 15 amino acids. CDR3 bases: TGCGCCAGCAGCGAACGAGGTGACAGGGGCTACGAGCAGTACTTC. Protein: CASSERGDRGYEQYF.